Described below is a single TCR beta chain sequence and its context. The entry originates in a study of blood T cell repertoires in COVID-19. Overall study context: COVID-19 samples from acute and convalescent phases originated in the United States, Italy and Spain.

Followed longitudinally, the Seattle patients had been enrolled during active infection. How the authors handled the data: The authors estimated nucleated cell counts from reference gene primer amplification. Some clones are missing from TCRdb's copy, which holds only in-frame ones; the method was immunoSEQ multiplex PCR. The V and J calls and the clone size are those of that table, but D and trimming were determined from the DNA. The sample records about 87,000 clones, approximately 85% being singletons. Sequencing was done on a sample of peripheral blood. This sequence was found in a woman older than 75 with COVID-19, enrolled during active disease.

The CDR3 is CASSLDGGGTQYF. CDR3 coding DNA: TGTGCCAGCAGCTTAGACGGGGGGGGCACGCAGTATTTT. The V gene is TRBV11-2, the J gene TRBJ2-3; 8 bases are shared with TRBD2. This CDR3 spans 13 amino acids. Germline V lookup: CDR1 SGHAT, CDR2 FQNNGV. The ends lost 0 bases at V and 9 bases at J; junction bases unmatched: 2.